The 14 T cell receptor beta chains given below trace back to one sample, sequenced in a study of T cells in localized non-small cell lung cancer. Clones were read by immunoSEQ multiplex PCR, and TCRdb kept only the in-frame ones, dropping some. The sample yields under 35,000 clones, around 90% seen once. The source was peripheral blood, collected before any cancer treatment. Every receptor here comes from a female donor over 55 with stage I lung adenocarcinoma.

The rearrangement uses TRBV6-1 and TRBJ2-7; unclear D gene. The germline V gene has CDR1 MNHNS and CDR2 SASEGT. The CDR3 loop spans 15 amino acids. Trimming took off 0 bases at V and 4 bases at J, with 13 bases between the two ends. CDR3 loop: CASSEASVGKYEQYF. Here the CDR3 DNA reads TGTGCCAGCAGTGAAGCATCGGTGGGGAAGTACGAGCAGTACTTC.

The chain is built from TRBV7-3 and TRBJ1-2, with 9 positions matching TRBD1. The CDR3 runs 13 residues. V lost 6 bases and J lost 8; bases outside the gene matches: 7. The germline CDR1 and CDR2 sequences are SGHTA and FQGTGA. The CDR3 nucleotides are TGTGCCAGCAGTAGCCGGGACAGGGTAGGCTACACCTTC. Its protein is CASSSRDRVGYTF. Using reference TRBV7-3 and TRBJ1-2 for the parts outside the CDR3, the full variable domain is GAGVSQTPSNKVTEKGKYVELRCDPISGHTALYWYRQSLGQGPEFLIYFQGTGAADDSGLPNDRFFAVRPEGSVSTLKIQRTERGDSAVYLCASSSRDRVGYTFGSGTRLTVV.

This chain joins TRBV25-1 and TRBJ2-1, with 11 bases fitting TRBD2. After removal of 6 bases from V and 1 base from J, the junction contained 11 bases not matched to a gene. Germline values: CDR1 MGHDK, CDR2 SYGVNS. The CDR3 contains 18 residues. CDR3 sequence (DNA): TGTGCCAGCAGCGACTCCCTCCCTAGCGGGAGGTCCTACAATGAGCAGTTCTTC. It is translated as CASSDSLPSGRSYNEQFF.

The chain joins TRBV11-2 to TRBJ2-3; D remains ambiguous. V lost 0 bases and J 2 bases, leaving 6 bases between the germline ends. The CDR3 loop spans 14 amino acids. Looked up from germline, CDR1 is SGHAT and CDR2 is FQNNGV. The CDR3 sequence is CASSLDRITDTQYF. CDR3 DNA sequence: TGTGCCAGCAGCTTAGACAGAATCACAGATACGCAGTATTTT.

V is TRBV7-2 and J is TRBJ2-7; 7 bases are a match to TRBD1. This CDR3 spans 14 amino acids. J lost 3 bases, V lost 4 bases, and 6 bases had no gene match. Germline CDR1 SGHTA, CDR2 FQGNSA. CDR3 residues: CASSSWDRDYEQYF. CDR3 nucleotides: TGTGCCAGCAGCTCTTGGGACAGAGACTACGAGCAGTACTTC.

The V and J genes are TRBV30 and TRBJ1-2; D remains unclear. CDR1 and CDR2 from the germline V gene are GTSNPN and SVGIG (reference sequence). Deletions cut 2 bases from V and 4 bases from J, with 8 bases between. The CDR3 covers 12 residues. The CDR3 sequence is CAWSKGIYGYTF. The CDR3 bases are TGTGCCTGGAGTAAAGGGATCTATGGCTACACCTTC.

This chain connects TRBV7-3 to TRBJ2-7, with D unclear. V was cut by 0 bases and J by 12 bases, with 15 bases left in between. This CDR3 comprises 13 residues. Germline lookup yields CDR1 SGHTA and CDR2 FQGTGA. CDR3 sequence (DNA): TGTGCCAGCAGCTTAACGTCCACGGGCAGGAGGTACTTC. Translation gives CASSLTSTGRRYF.

The chain couples TRBV5-1 to TRBJ1-4, with TRBD1 as a possible D gene (6 bases). This CDR3 region has 15 residues. Germline V lookup: CDR1 SGHRS, CDR2 YFSETQ. Trimming left V 0 bases short and J 5 bases short, with 11 bases between. The CDR3 DNA reads TGCGCCAGCAGCTTGGCGGGACACCCGAATGAAAAACTGTTTTTT. It specifies CASSLAGHPNEKLFF.

The chain recombines TRBV6-4 with TRBJ1-2; D is ambiguous. There are 13 residues in the CDR3. V was pared by 3 bases and J by 2 bases, with 7 bases between. CDR1 and CDR2 from the germline V gene are MRHNA and SNTAGT. This chain's CDR3 is CASSEDPNYGYTF. In DNA, the CDR3 is TGTGCCAGCAGTGAGGATCCCAACTATGGCTACACCTTC.

The J gene is TRBJ2-3, the V gene TRBV2, with TRBD2 identical over 13 bases. This CDR3 comprises 16 residues. The trim removed 8 bases at V and 1 base at J, leaving 6 bases unmatched. Germline CDR1 SNHLY, CDR2 FYNNEI. The CDR3 loop is CASSPGLAGGTDTQYF. CDR3 bases: TGTGCCAGCTCCCCCGGACTAGCGGGGGGCACAGATACGCAGTATTTT.

This clone came up once. This rearrangement joins TRBV7-8 to TRBJ1-4; 9 bases are a match to TRBD1. This CDR3 is 17 amino acids long. CDR1 and CDR2 (germline): SGHVS, FQNEAQ. V lost 5 bases to trimming and J lost 3 bases; unmatched junction nucleotides: 10. Written as DNA, the CDR3 is TGTGCCAGCAGCAGGCGGACAGGGGCGCGGTCTAATGAAAAACTGTTTTTT. Translating gives CASSRRTGARSNEKLFF.

The chain joins TRBV29-1 to TRBJ2-5, with D perhaps TRBD2 (5 bases). The CDR3 spans 13 residues. V was cut by 4 bases and J by 4 bases, with 13 bases left in between. Germline lookup yields CDR1 SQVTM and CDR2 ANQGSEA. The DNA of the CDR3 is TGCAGCGTTGTAGGGCTGGACTTAGAGACCCAGTACTTC. Translating gives CSVVGLDLETQYF.

About this clone itself: Compared with germline, one end of the junction differs, possibly owing to a read error. The chain links TRBV7-7 to TRBJ2-2; D may be TRBD1 (6 bases). Germline V gives CDR1 SSHAT, CDR2 FNYEAQ (reference sequence). The CDR3 runs 15 residues. CDR3 DNA: TGTGCTAGCAGCTTGGGGGCTCCGGGAACCGGGGAGCTGTTTTTT. This translates into CASSLGAPGTGELFF.

V usage is TRBV5-4 and J usage is TRBJ2-3; TRBD1 agrees at 8 bases. The CDR3 extends over 15 amino acids. Germline CDR1 SGHNT, CDR2 YYREEE (reference sequence). J gave up 5 bases and V 2 bases, and 7 bases lay outside the gene matches. CDR3 sequence reads: CASSLGQGAIDTQYF. In nucleotides, the CDR3 is TGTGCCAGCAGCTTAGGGCAGGGGGCTATAGATACGCAGTATTTT.